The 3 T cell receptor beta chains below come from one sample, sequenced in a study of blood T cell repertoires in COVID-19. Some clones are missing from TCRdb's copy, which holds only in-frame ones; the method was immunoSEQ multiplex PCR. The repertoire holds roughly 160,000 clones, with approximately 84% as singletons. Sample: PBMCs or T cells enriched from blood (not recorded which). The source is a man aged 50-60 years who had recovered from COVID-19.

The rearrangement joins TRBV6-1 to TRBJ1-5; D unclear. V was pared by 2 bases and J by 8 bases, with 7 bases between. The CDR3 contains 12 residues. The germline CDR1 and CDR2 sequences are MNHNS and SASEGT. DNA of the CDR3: TGTGCCAGCAGTGAACGCGTCAAGCCCCAGCATTTT. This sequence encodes CASSERVKPQHF.

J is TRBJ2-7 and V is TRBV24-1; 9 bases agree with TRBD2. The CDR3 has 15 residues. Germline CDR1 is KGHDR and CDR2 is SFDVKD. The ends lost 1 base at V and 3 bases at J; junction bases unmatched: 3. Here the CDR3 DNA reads TGTGCCACCAGTGATTTTAGCGGGGGACACTACGAGCAGTACTTC. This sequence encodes CATSDFSGGHYEQYF.

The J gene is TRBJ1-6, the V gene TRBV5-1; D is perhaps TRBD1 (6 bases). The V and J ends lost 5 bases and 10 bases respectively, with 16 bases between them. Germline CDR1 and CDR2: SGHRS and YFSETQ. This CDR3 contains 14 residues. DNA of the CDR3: TGCGCCAGCAGATTACAGGGCTGGGAATCACCCCTCCACTTT. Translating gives CASRLQGWESPLHF.